One sample yielded the 11 T cell receptor beta chains listed below, sequenced in a study of shared clonotypes between healthy human individuals. Profiling relied on immunoSEQ multiplex PCR, and the TCRdb table lists in-frame clones only, not all of them. In the table there are about 2.2 million clones, 93% of which are singletons. Naive CD8 cells, CD45RO-negative and positively selected for CCR7, excluded terminally differentiated effector memory CD45RA+ cells. The sample was naive CD8+ T cells from PBMCs. The receptor source for this set is a man in his late teens or twenties in good health. Some clones in this sample may be carry-over from other donors' samples.

The chain carries TRBV4-1 and TRBJ2-1, with 13 bases fitting TRBD2. V was clipped by 4 bases and J by 8 bases; unmatched bases: 5. Germline V lookup: CDR1 MGHRA, CDR2 YSYEKL. The length of the CDR3 is 15 residues. The CDR3: CASSLRTSGRDEQFF. The CDR3 region has the DNA TGCGCCAGCAGCCTCCGGACTAGCGGGAGAGATGAGCAGTTCTTC.

The chain's CDR3 is CASSYIREGGELFF. The CDR3 nucleotides read TGTGCCAGCAGCTATATAAGGGAGGGCGGGGAGCTGTTTTTT. The V gene is TRBV6-5, the J gene TRBJ2-2; 7 positions agree with TRBD2. The CDR3 totals 14 residues. Losses at the gene ends were 6 bases for V and 7 bases for J; bases not matched to a gene: 8. The germline V gene has CDR1 MNHEY and CDR2 SVGAGI.

In its sample, this clone was seen once. The V and J genes are TRBV19 and TRBJ2-3; no clear D. The CDR3 has 14 residues. Deletions cut 10 bases from V and 0 bases from J, with 14 bases between. Per germline, CDR1 LNHDA and CDR2 SQIVND (reference sequence). The CDR3 DNA reads TGTGCCACCGGTACCTACCAAAGCACAGATACGCAGTATTTT. Translating gives CATGTYQSTDTQYF. The complete variable domain, with remaining parts taken from reference TRBV19 and TRBJ2-3, reads DGGITQSPKYLFRKEGQNVTLSCEQNLNHDAMYWYRQDPGQGLRLIYYSQIVNDFQKGDIAEGYSVSREKKESFPLTVTSAQKNPTAFYLCATGTYQSTDTQYFGPGTRLTVL.

The rearrangement joins TRBV7-6 to TRBJ2-3; D tentatively fits TRBD1 or TRBD2 (7 bases each). Germline assignment: CDR1 SGHVS and CDR2 FNYEAQ. Trimming took off 5 bases at V and 4 bases at J, with 22 bases between the two ends. The CDR3 consists of 17 residues. CDR3 region: CASSPSRGGVPPDTQYF. CDR3 coding DNA: TGTGCCAGCAGCCCCTCCAGGGGGGGAGTGCCCCCAGATACGCAGTATTTT.

The V gene is TRBV5-1, the J gene TRBJ1-2; D is undetermined. From germline, CDR1 is SGHRS and CDR2 YFSETQ. Trimming left V 7 bases short and J 0 bases short, with 10 bases between. The CDR3 runs to 13 residues. In nucleotides, the CDR3 is TGCGCCAGCTACCCGCGGTCTAACTATGGCTACACCTTC. It specifies CASYPRSNYGYTF. Based on the CDR3 plus reference TRBV5-1 and TRBJ1-2, the full variable domain is KAGVTQTPRYLIKTRGQQVTLSCSPISGHRSVSWYQQTPGQGLQFLFEYFSETQRNKGNFPGRFSGRQFSNSRSEMNVSTLELGDSALYLCASYPRSNYGYTFGSGTRLTVV.

As concerns this clone: At the DNA level, this CDR3 is encoded by other sequences in the same sample as well. The chain uses TRBV11-3 and TRBJ2-2; D remains unclear. The CDR3 is 12 amino acids. V was cut by 2 bases and J by 7 bases, with 5 bases left in between. Germline CDR1 and CDR2: SGHNT and YENEEA. In DNA, the CDR3 is TGTGCCAGCAGCTTATATAACGGGGAGCTGTTTTTT. Amino acid sequence: CASSLYNGELFF.

On this clone: Other DNA sequences within the sample encode an identical CDR3. The chain links TRBV7-2 to TRBJ2-7; 12 nucleotides line up with TRBD2. Germline-derived CDR1 and CDR2 are SGHTA and FQGNSA. With 5 bases clipped from V and 2 bases from J, the junction kept 4 bases outside the gene matches. This CDR3 has 15 residues. As DNA, the CDR3 is TGTGCCAGCAGCCCGAGGACTAGCGGGACCTACGAGCAGTACTTC. It specifies CASSPRTSGTYEQYF.

The V gene is TRBV9, the J gene TRBJ1-5; no clear D gene. Looked up from germline, CDR1 is SGDLS and CDR2 is YYNGEE. The CDR3 covers 13 residues. The ends were cut back, 1 base at V and 8 bases at J, with 10 bases in the middle. CDR3: CASSVSPSEPQHF. CDR3 nucleotides: TGTGCCAGCAGCGTAAGTCCCTCGGAGCCCCAGCATTTT.

The chain is built from TRBV27 and TRBJ1-4, with TRBD1 matching over 8 bases. The V gene end was trimmed by 5 bases and the J gene end by 6 bases; junction bases not matched to a gene: 11. The CDR3 loop spans 16 amino acids. Per germline, CDR1 MNHEY and CDR2 SMNVEV (reference sequence). The CDR3 DNA is TGTGCCAGCAGTCCGATACCGGACAGGGTTGATGAAAAACTGTTTTTT. Translated: CASSPIPDRVDEKLFF.

The rearrangement uses TRBV7-2 and TRBJ2-7, with D unresolved. Trimming took off 2 bases at V and 0 bases at J, with 8 bases between the two ends. The V gene's germline CDR1 is SGHTA and CDR2 FQGNSA. The length of the CDR3 is 14 residues. The CDR3 spells CASSLHRSSYEQYF. The CDR3 DNA reads as TGTGCCAGCAGCTTACACAGATCCTCCTACGAGCAGTACTTC.

The sample holds a few counts of this clone. The chain employs TRBV7-6 and TRBJ2-7; 8 bases align to TRBD1. Germline V gene lookup returns CDR1 SGHVS and CDR2 FNYEAQ. J gave up 2 bases and V 1 base, and 1 base lay outside the gene matches. CDR3 size: 14 residues. The CDR3 reads CASSLEGQAYEQYF. CDR3 coding DNA: TGTGCCAGCAGCTTAGAGGGACAGGCCTACGAGCAGTACTTC.